The following is a T cell receptor (beta chain) sequence with its context. This clonotype has a handful of counts. Its antigen remains undetermined. The sample holds no much larger clone one base away, and base qualities are not on file. Sequencing relied on an Illumina NovaSeq 6000. Synthesis of TCR cDNA relied on 5'RACE template switching, a step that introduced a universal primer site along with unique molecular identifiers. Priming for cDNA synthesis came from both the TCR alpha and TCR beta constant segments. Libraries were amplified in two PCR steps, with sample barcodes and sequencing adapters added in the second step. Sequencing of libraries was done on Illumina HiSeq 2500 (2x100 bp) or NovaSeq (2x150 bp). Regarding the original processing steps: MIGEC was used to demultiplex reads and collapse the reads into UMI consensus sequences, and MiXCR was used for V(D)J alignment. Clonotypes responding to the vaccine were identified with edgeR on replicate PBMC samples, with the criteria of FDR below 0.01 and a log2 fold change above 5 up to day 15. Bulk clonotypes were assigned CD4 or CD8 identity according to which sequenced CD4 or CD8 repertoire held them at higher abundance. TCRdb trimmed the raw reads at Q25, called clones with MiXCR and kept productive beta chains. Duplicate CDR3 protein sequences are folded into a single record with the most common DNA and genes. The V and J calls shown here were made by TCRdb, not taken from the authors' results. Recorded for this sample are some 320,000 distinct CDR3 sequences; roughly 10% of them occurred a single time. About 3.3% of the sample is in the top ten clones.

The data stem from a study of T cells after yellow fever vaccination (dated by TCRdb to between 2019 and 2020). Notes on the research overall: The SMART-Seq v4 Ultra Low Input RNA kit was used to prepare libraries from fractions with low cell numbers. Two healthy male donors made up the cohort, one aged 18 to 30 years and the other aged 30 to 39 years. To follow T-cell clones before and after primary and booster YFV17D yellow fever vaccination, bulk TCR alpha and beta repertoires were sequenced over time. Blood samples were taken at several timepoints before and after primary and secondary immunization, and bulk PBMC replicates and cell subsets were isolated.

The CDR3 runs 11 amino acids, cysteine and phenylalanine included. Solely the CDR3 DNA is kept, with 33 bases framed from the first base. V is clipped by 9 bases and J by 0 bases, and the sequence between their germline boundaries is 3 bases long. Points the paper makes about the study in general: The secondary T-cell response was found to be weaker but faster than the primary response, with a peak reached on day 5 rather than on day 15. Because abundant contaminating clonotypes from the bulk population could be contained in FACS-sorted repertoires, computational filtering was required. A small fraction of clonotypes showed up in both the CD4 and CD8 compartments, probably as a result of convergent recombination. The study included only a couple of donors, which limits how far the findings can be generalized. After the booster, most clones that had expanded after primary vaccination were detected again (approximately 95% of CD4 and around nine tenths of CD8), suggesting broad maintenance of memory.

Interpreted using the paper, the treatment or condition label stands for: live attenuated yellow fever vaccine strain. PBMCs were isolated from peripheral blood using a standard Ficoll-Paque protocol. CD4 and CD8 T-cell fractions were isolated with Dynabeads CD4 and CD8 positive selection kits. TriZol was used to extract RNA from bulk PBMCs, from CD4 and CD8 fractions, and from dextramer-positive and dextramer-negative fractions. The V gene is TRBV12-3 or TRBV12-4 and the J gene is TRBJ2-4; the D gene is not confidently resolved. Material: CD4+ T cells sorted from PBMCs, obtained 45 days after the yellow fever booster vaccination. The TCR was taken from a man aged 18-30 years who received the YFV17D yellow fever vaccine. The sequence in DNA is TGTGCCAGTTTAGCCAAAAACATTCAGTACTTC. Translated, it reads CASLAKNIQYF.